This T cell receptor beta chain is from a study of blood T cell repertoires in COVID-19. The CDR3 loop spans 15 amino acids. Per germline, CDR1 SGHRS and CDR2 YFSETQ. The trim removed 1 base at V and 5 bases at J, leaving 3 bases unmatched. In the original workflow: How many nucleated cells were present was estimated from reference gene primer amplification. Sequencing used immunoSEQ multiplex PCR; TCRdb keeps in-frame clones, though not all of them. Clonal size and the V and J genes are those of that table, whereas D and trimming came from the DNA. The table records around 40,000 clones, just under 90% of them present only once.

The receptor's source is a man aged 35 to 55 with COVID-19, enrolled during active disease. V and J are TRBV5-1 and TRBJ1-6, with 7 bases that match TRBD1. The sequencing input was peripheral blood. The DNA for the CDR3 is TGCGCCAGCAGCTTGCGGACAGGAGATAATTCACCCCTCCACTTT. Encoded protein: CASSLRTGDNSPLHF.